These 12 T cell receptor beta chains were sequenced from one sample in a study of cytomegalovirus exposure and HLA in healthy donors. The PCR employed 60 Vbeta primers together with 13 Jbeta primers. Sequencing used immunoSEQ multiplex PCR; TCRdb keeps in-frame clones, though not all of them. The data show under 200,000 clones, approximately 81% seen once. The sample was PBMCs. The receptor set was obtained from a middle-aged man in good health and CMV-seronegative.

This clone was recorded once. The rearrangement joins TRBV7-8 to TRBJ2-1, with 7 bases lining up with TRBD1. V was pared by 5 bases and J by 1 base, with 11 bases of the junction left unmatched. Germline assignment: CDR1 SGHVS and CDR2 FQNEAQ. The length of the CDR3 is 17 residues. The CDR3 DNA follows: TGTGCCAGCAGCACTCCTATGGACAGGTCATCCTACAATGAGCAGTTCTTC. Translated, it gives CASSTPMDRSSYNEQFF.

The CDR3 nucleotides are TGTGCCAGCAGCTTAGCGAGGAGGGACAGGGGGTCCGGGGAGCTGTTTTTT. Translation: CASSLARRDRGSGELFF. The chain carries TRBV7-9 and TRBJ2-2; 11 bases align to TRBD1. The CDR3 spans 17 residues. J lost 6 bases, V lost 0 bases, and 6 bases had no gene match. CDR1 and CDR2 from the germline V gene are SEHNR and FQNEAQ (reference sequence).

Only one count was recorded for this clone. This chain links TRBV7-9 with TRBJ1-1; 7 nucleotides agree with TRBD1. The CDR3 spans 11 residues. V lost 7 bases, J lost 10 bases, and 6 bases stayed unmatched. Germline V CDR1 and CDR2: SEHNR, FQNEAQ (reference sequence). The CDR3, as DNA: TGTGCCAGCAACGATCAGGGGGTAGCTTTCTTT. It translates to CASNDQGVAFF.

The chain recombines TRBV19 with TRBJ1-2; D perhaps matches TRBD1 (6 bases). The germline V gene has CDR1 LNHDA and CDR2 SQIVND (reference sequence). There are 14 residues in the CDR3. Trimming took off 6 bases at V and 8 bases at J, with 19 bases between the two ends. The CDR3 loop reads CASRHTGRVGGYTF. The CDR3, as DNA: TGTGCCAGTAGACATACAGGGCGAGTAGGAGGCTACACCTTC.

The chain recombines TRBV18 with TRBJ2-7; no definite D call. The CDR3 contains 16 residues. Germline V CDR1 and CDR2: KGHSH, LQKENI. V lost 1 base, J lost 1 base, and 14 bases lay in between. CDR3 residues: CASSPRGTPLSYEQYF. CDR3 sequence (DNA): TGTGCCAGCTCACCACGCGGAACTCCATTATCCTACGAGCAGTACTTC. The complete variable domain, with remaining parts taken from reference TRBV18 and TRBJ2-7, reads NAGVMQNPRHLVRRRGQEARLRCSPMKGHSHVYWYRQLPEEGLKFMVYLQKENIIDESGMPKERFSAEFPKEGPSILRIQQVVRGDSAAYFCASSPRGTPLSYEQYFGPGTRLTVT.

The chain joins TRBV7-8 to TRBJ2-5; 9 nucleotides line up with TRBD2. The CDR3 consists of 15 residues. CDR1 is SGHVS, CDR2 FQNEAQ, per germline. J gave up 2 bases and V 6 bases, and 7 bases lay outside the gene matches. CDR3 amino acids: CASSFSGGQQETQYF. The DNA for the CDR3 is TGTGCCAGCAGTTTTAGCGGGGGCCAACAAGAGACCCAGTACTTC.

The V and J genes are TRBV7-9 and TRBJ1-3; 8 nucleotides align to TRBD1. The CDR3 extends over 18 amino acids. The germline CDR1 and CDR2 sequences are SEHNR and FQNEAQ (reference sequence). The V segment lost 0 bases and the J segment 0 bases; nucleotides outside the gene matches: 7. CDR3 nucleotides: TGTGCCAGCAGCTTAGCGTCCCTAGGACAGGGCTCTGGAAACACCATATATTTT. Encoded protein: CASSLASLGQGSGNTIYF.

J is TRBJ2-7 and V is TRBV29-1; 9 nucleotides line up with TRBD1. The CDR3 sequence is 12 residues long. The germline CDR1 and CDR2 sequences are SQVTM and ANQGSEA. J was trimmed by 5 bases and V by 3 bases; bases with no gene match: 2. CDR3 sequence reads: CSVERQGDEQYF. DNA of the CDR3: TGCAGCGTTGAGCGACAGGGGGACGAGCAGTACTTC.

In this sample, this clone turned up a few times. The CDR3 protein is CASSFPLDGRGGYTF. DNA of the CDR3: TGTGCCAGCAGTTTCCCCCTCGACGGCCGGGGGGGCTACACCTTC. J is TRBJ1-2 and V is TRBV6-6; the D gene is possibly TRBD1 (5 bases). CDR3 length equals 15 residues. Trimming shortened V by 4 bases and J by 8 bases, and 20 bases separated the two germline ends. Germline values: CDR1 MNHNY, CDR2 SVGAGI (reference sequence).

This clone was observed once. Its ends do not fully match the called genes, so a read error is possible. This chain connects TRBV7-9 to TRBJ1-2; 7 bases match TRBD1. Per germline, CDR1 SEHNR and CDR2 FQNEAQ (reference sequence). The CDR3 is made up of 15 amino acids. Here the CDR3 reads CSSSLGTAPNYGYTF. The CDR3 bases are TGTTCCAGCAGCTTAGGGACAGCCCCTAACTATGGCTACACCTTC.

The gene calls are TRBV4-1 and TRBJ1-1, with D unresolved. The CDR3 contains 14 residues. Trimming took 3 bases from V and 1 from J, leaving 9 bases between them. Germline V gives CDR1 MGHRA, CDR2 YSYEKL. The CDR3 reads CASSHPEKNTEAFF. CDR3 sequence (DNA): TGCGCCAGCAGCCACCCTGAGAAGAACACTGAAGCTTTCTTT.

The chain links TRBV18 to TRBJ1-5; no firm D call. Germline values: CDR1 KGHSH, CDR2 LQKENI. The CDR3 consists of 15 residues. The V end was cut by 1 base, the J end by 0 bases, with 7 bases between. The CDR3 is CASSPLSASNQPQHF. The CDR3, as DNA: TGTGCCAGCTCACCACTGAGTGCTAGCAATCAGCCCCAGCATTTT.